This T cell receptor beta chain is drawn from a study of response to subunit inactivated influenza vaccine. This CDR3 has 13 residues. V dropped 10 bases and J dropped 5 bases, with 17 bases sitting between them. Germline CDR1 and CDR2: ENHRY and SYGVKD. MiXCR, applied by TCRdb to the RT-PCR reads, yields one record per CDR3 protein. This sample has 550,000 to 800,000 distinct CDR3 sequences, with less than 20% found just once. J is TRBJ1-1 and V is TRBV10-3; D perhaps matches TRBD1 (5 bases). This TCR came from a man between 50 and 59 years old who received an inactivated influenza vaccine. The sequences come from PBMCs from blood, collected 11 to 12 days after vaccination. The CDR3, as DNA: TGTGCCACCACGGGGGGGTTTGGGACTGAAGCTTTCTTT. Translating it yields CATTGGFGTEAFF.